This T cell receptor beta chain appears in the sequencing data of a study of technical replicates of blood from a few donors. The CDR3 is made up of 17 amino acids. The junction had 10 bases not matched to a gene; V was cut back by 0 bases and J by 5 bases. Germline V gene sequence: CDR1 KGHSH, CDR2 LQKENI. TCRdb keeps only in-frame clones here, not all; method: immunoSEQ multiplex PCR. The sample has 55,000 to 75,000 clones, 75% to 95% seen once. The clonotype originates from a human donor in good health. Some clones in this sample may be carry-over from other donors' samples. The sample was PBMCs. The chain has TRBV18 and TRBJ2-5; 9 positions agree with TRBD2. The CDR3 loop is CASSPPSFSGRSETQYF. The CDR3, as DNA: TGTGCCAGCTCACCACCGAGCTTTAGCGGGAGAAGTGAGACCCAGTACTTC.